A single sample gave rise to the 14 T cell receptor beta chains below, sequenced in a study of OX40 agonist ivuxolimab in advanced cancers. The method was immunoSEQ multiplex PCR; TCRdb's version includes in-frame clones alone and lacks a portion of them. The sample carries 70,000 to 90,000 clones, about 88% recorded once. The sequencing used CD4+ or CD8+ T cells sorted from blood, collected in a trial of the OX40 agonist ivuxolimab. The receptors were sampled from an adult with an advanced solid tumor such as melanoma, head and neck, liver or kidney cancer.

The V gene is TRBV5-4, the J gene TRBJ2-3, with 10 bases fitting TRBD1. CDR1 SGHNT and CDR2 YYREEE come from the germline V gene (reference sequence). CDR3 size: 14 residues. After removal of 7 bases from V and 3 bases from J, the junction contained 5 bases not matched to a gene. The CDR3 region has the DNA TGTGCCAGCTCGACAGGGGGCAAGACAGATACGCAGTATTTT. It specifies CASSTGGKTDTQYF.

The chain joins TRBV28 to TRBJ1-5, with 8 bases lining up with TRBD1. This CDR3 comprises 15 residues. V lost 5 bases, J lost 6 bases, and 9 bases stayed unmatched. Germline values: CDR1 MDHEN, CDR2 SYDVKM. The CDR3 sequence is CASSAGGEGGQPQHF. For the CDR3, the DNA is TGTGCCAGCAGTGCAGGGGGCGAAGGAGGTCAGCCCCAGCATTTT.

The V and J genes are TRBV6-5 and TRBJ2-7; tentatively, D is TRBD1 (5 bases). Trimming took off 6 bases at V and 11 bases at J, with 14 bases between the two ends. The germline CDR1 and CDR2 sequences are MNHEY and SVGAGI. This CDR3 is 11 amino acids long. CDR3 residues: CASRTGKREYF. The CDR3 DNA reads TGTGCCAGCAGAACAGGCAAAAGGGAGTACTTC.

The V call is TRBV28, the J call TRBJ1-4; possible D gene TRBD1, 5 bases. The CDR3 length is 14 residues. V dropped 10 bases and J dropped 5 bases, with 17 bases sitting between them. The germline V gene has CDR1 MDHEN and CDR2 SYDVKM. The CDR3, as DNA: TGTGCCACCTCACCGGGGTGGGGGAATGAAAAACTGTTTTTT. Translating it yields CATSPGWGNEKLFF.

The CDR3 region has the DNA TGTGCCAGTTTCCGGGGCCAAACCTCCTACGAGCAGTACTTC. Residues: CASFRGQTSYEQYF. This chain connects TRBV18 to TRBJ2-7; tentatively, D is TRBD1 or TRBD2 (5 bases each). The CDR3 has 14 amino acids. Germline loops: CDR1 KGHSH, CDR2 LQKENI. Trimming cost V 9 bases and J 0 bases, with 15 bases left between them.

This chain uses TRBV7-3 with TRBJ2-1; the D is unclear. The CDR3 totals 11 residues. Trimming pared 6 bases from V and 8 bases from J, leaving 8 bases between. Looked up from germline, CDR1 is SGHTA and CDR2 is FQGTGA. The CDR3: CASRWIDEQFF. The CDR3 bases are TGTGCCAGCAGGTGGATCGATGAGCAGTTCTTC.

The gene calls are TRBV5-1 and TRBJ2-7; the D gene is possibly TRBD1 (6 bases). Trimming took 5 bases from V and 0 from J, leaving 12 bases between them. Germline V lookup: CDR1 SGHRS, CDR2 YFSETQ. The CDR3 is made up of 14 amino acids. The CDR3 loop reads CASRGTDSSYEQYF. DNA for the CDR3: TGCGCCAGCAGGGGGACGGACAGCTCCTACGAGCAGTACTTC.

This clone occurred a few times. The rearrangement joins TRBV4-1 to TRBJ2-1, with 7 nucleotides matching TRBD1. The CDR3 consists of 16 residues. Germline values: CDR1 MGHRA, CDR2 YSYEKL. With V trimmed by 3 bases and J by 3 bases, 8 bases remained unmatched. In DNA, the CDR3 is TGCGCCAGCAGCCATTTCCGGGACAGCGGCTACAATGAGCAGTTCTTC. This encodes CASSHFRDSGYNEQFF.

The V gene is TRBV7-9, the J gene TRBJ1-4; 8 bases fit TRBD1. The CDR3 covers 15 residues. V gave up 5 bases and J gave up 5 bases; unmatched junction bases: 7. Germline V gene lookup returns CDR1 SEHNR and CDR2 FQNEAQ (reference sequence). Here the CDR3 reads CASSLGQGNNEKLFF. DNA for the CDR3: TGTGCCAGCAGCCTTGGACAGGGTAACAATGAAAAACTGTTTTTT.

The table lists this clone with a count of one. This sequence joins TRBV6-6 and TRBJ1-2; 10 bases line up with TRBD1. From germline, CDR1 is MNHNY and CDR2 SVGAGI (reference sequence). With 5 bases clipped from V and 4 bases from J, the junction kept 4 bases outside the gene matches. The CDR3 spans 14 residues. CDR3 nucleotide sequence: TGTGCCAGCAGTCACGGACAGGGGGTCTATGGCTACACCTTC. This gives the protein CASSHGQGVYGYTF.

CDR3 sequence: CAARGLPGTGELFF. The CDR3 bases are TGTGCCGCACGGGGACTGCCGGGCACCGGGGAGCTGTTTTTT. The J gene is TRBJ2-2, the V gene TRBV6-5; D perhaps matches TRBD2 (6 bases). Trimming removed 11 bases from V and 4 bases from J, with 17 bases in between. Looked up from germline, CDR1 is MNHEY and CDR2 is SVGAGI. CDR3 length equals 14 residues.

A word on this clone: At the DNA level, this CDR3 is encoded by other sequences in the same sample as well. This rearrangement joins TRBV4-2 to TRBJ2-1; tentative D call: TRBD2 (6 bases). The CDR3 is 15 residues long. The V end was cut by 2 bases, the J end by 3 bases, with 11 bases between. Germline V lookup: CDR1 LGHNA, CDR2 YNFKEQ. In DNA, the CDR3 is TGTGCCAGCAGCCAATCCGGAGGGATCTACAATGAGCAGTTCTTC. It codes for CASSQSGGIYNEQFF.

This sequence joins TRBV28 and TRBJ2-7, with D perhaps TRBD1 or TRBD2 (5 bases each). The germline V gene encodes CDR1 MDHEN and CDR2 SYDVKM. This CDR3 is 13 amino acids long. Trimming removed 6 bases from V and 3 bases from J, with 12 bases in between. DNA of the CDR3: TGTGCCAGCAGCCCCCAGGGAGACTACGAGCAGTACTTC. Amino acid sequence: CASSPQGDYEQYF.

The chain uses TRBV2 and TRBJ1-1, with D unresolved. Germline loops: CDR1 SNHLY, CDR2 FYNNEI. The CDR3 totals 12 residues. The V end was cut by 4 bases, the J end by 0 bases, with 3 bases between. The CDR3 nucleotides read TGTGCCAGCAGTGTTATGAACACTGAAGCTTTCTTT. This encodes CASSVMNTEAFF.